This T cell receptor (beta chain) was profiled in a study of T cell responses to AZD1222 COVID-19 vaccine (dated by TCRdb to the early 2020s). A note on the overall study: Because spike-specific TCR depth and breadth did not differ between the two schedules, AZD1222 recipients who got a second dose at roughly 4 weeks were pooled with those who got a second dose at roughly 12 weeks. TCR sequencing was performed for over 230 trial participants, of whom about 200 were given two doses of AZD1222 and around 25 were given two doses of MenACWY control vaccine. Trial participants were enrolled by age into 18-55, 56-69 and 70-plus year subgroups, with approximately 150, 28 and 58 TCR-sequenced participants respectively.

The junction carries 15 bases between V and J, which are trimmed by 0 bases and 0 bases respectively. The germline V gene specifies LGHNA as CDR1 and YNFKEQ as CDR2. The CDR3 runs 17 amino acids, cysteine and phenylalanine included. The retained sequence is limited to the CDR3, 51 bases, with the frame set at the first base. This clone was seen a few times. No antigen is known for it. No clone much larger than this one lies a single base away; base qualities are absent. The CDR3 regions of human TCRbeta chains were subjected to immunosequencing. The authors' pipeline ran thus. TCRs in the repertoires were compared against a reference library of SARS-CoV-2-specific TCRs that had been generated with the MIRA antigen-specificity platform. Breadth was defined as the fraction of unique TCRs that were SARS-CoV-2-associated, and depth was defined as the fraction of total T cells that were SARS-CoV-2-associated. Using the MIRA data, each spike-specific TCR was assigned both to the spike region to which the TCR was reactive and to a CD4 or CD8 class. Log10-transformed breadth and depth values were compared by one-way ANOVA with Sidak's multiple comparisons tests. TCRdb retrieved this table from immuneACCESS and kept in-frame rearrangements only. Not all clones are present; in checked studies, unresolved V genes account for under half, and no reason is known for the remainder. The V and J calls and the clone size are those of that table, but D and trimming were determined from the DNA. In this sample the table shows over 85,000 clones, approximately 92% of which occur a single time. The top ten clonotypes cover roughly an eighth of the sample.

Study-wide findings and limitations: No day 14 peak-response samples were available, so repertoires were characterized only after the peak T cell response. Participants were mostly white British, with more females than males. The authors suggested clonal diversity may have been underestimated. Conclusions about previously exposed vaccinees are limited, since just six AZD1222 recipients were seropositive for SARS-CoV-2 at baseline. Vaccine-associated CD4 TCRs spanned the whole spike protein, with dominant responses in regions 160-218 and 743-854. Nearly half of unique spike-specific TCRs reportedly recognized epitopes outside regions mutated in the B.1.351 and B.1.1.7 variants. After two AZD1222 doses, both the breadth and the depth of spike-specific TCRs were significantly higher than at day 0 and than in MenACWY recipients. The 56-69-year group was small, and its depth increase did not reach significance, likely because of low power.

The sample's time point, from its label and the paper: baseline before first vaccination. Samples from vaccinated people were obtained from the UK trials COV001 and COV002, which included a single-blind randomized controlled phase 2/3 trial of AZD1222 (ChAdOx1 nCoV-19) in healthy adults. Trial participant PBMC samples were collected at day 0 and day 28 after the second dose for TCRbeta chain sequencing. This sequence was found in an adult in good health. The sequence links TRBV4-2 to TRBJ2-7; TRBD2 is a weak D gene call, 7 bases matching. Sequenced material: peripheral blood, taken on day 0 of AZD1222 vaccination. Here is the DNA: TGTGCCAGCAGCCAAGATAGTGGGCGGGGGCTCTCCTACGAGCAGTACTTC. The encoded protein is CASSQDSGRGLSYEQYF.